The 20 T cell receptor beta chains in this list originate from one sample, sequenced in a study of T cell responses to AZD1222 COVID-19 vaccine. Data came from immunoSEQ multiplex PCR; TCRdb stores just in-frame clones and leaves some out. The sample yields under 200,000 clones, 88% seen once. The sample in question was peripheral blood, obtained 28 days after the second AZD1222 dose. The receptors originated from an adult who received the AZD1222 COVID-19 vaccine.

This clone was counted once. The rearrangement uses TRBV19 and TRBJ1-1; D is uncertain. The germline V gene has CDR1 LNHDA and CDR2 SQIVND (reference sequence). The V end was cut by 1 base, the J end by 2 bases, with 8 bases between. The CDR3 is made up of 14 amino acids. CDR3 in DNA: TGTGCCAGTAGTATAGCCCACGGAAACACTGAAGCTTTCTTT. It is translated as CASSIAHGNTEAFF. Supplemented by reference TRBV19 and TRBJ1-1, the full variable domain reads DGGITQSPKYLFRKEGQNVTLSCEQNLNHDAMYWYRQDPGQGLRLIYYSQIVNDFQKGDIAEGYSVSREKKESFPLTVTSAQKNPTAFYLCASSIAHGNTEAFFGQGTRLTVV.

J is TRBJ2-3 and V is TRBV9, with 8 nucleotides matching TRBD2. J lost 5 bases, V lost 0 bases, and 8 bases had no gene match. The CDR3 totals 16 residues. The germline CDR1 and CDR2 sequences are SGDLS and YYNGEE. CDR3 region: CASSVVPSGRGDTQYF. The CDR3 nucleotides read TGTGCCAGCAGCGTAGTTCCTAGCGGGCGGGGAGATACGCAGTATTTT.

The chain links TRBV2 to TRBJ1-6; D is ambiguous. From germline, CDR1 is SNHLY and CDR2 FYNNEI. Trimming removed 4 bases at V and 9 bases at J, with 10 bases between. The CDR3 consists of 13 residues. The CDR3 nucleotides are TGTGCCAGCAGTGTCGAAGGAAGTTCACCCCTCCACTTT. It yields the protein CASSVEGSSPLHF. Using reference TRBV2 and TRBJ1-6 for the parts outside the CDR3, the full variable domain is EPEVTQTPSHQVTQMGQEVILRCVPISNHLYFYWYRQILGQKVEFLVSFYNNEISEKSEIFDDQFSVERPDGSNFTLKIRSTKLEDSAMYFCASSVEGSSPLHFGNGTRLTVT.

The chain couples TRBV7-2 to TRBJ1-2, with D perhaps TRBD1 (6 bases). Germline V lookup: CDR1 SGHTA, CDR2 FQGNSA. Trimming stripped 8 bases from V and 0 bases from J, with 10 bases between. The CDR3 loop spans 13 amino acids. The CDR3 reads CASDRPPNYGYTF. The CDR3 DNA reads as TGTGCCAGCGACAGGCCCCCTAACTATGGCTACACCTTC.

This chain uses TRBV4-3 with TRBJ2-7; D possibly uses TRBD1 or TRBD2 (5 bases each). This CDR3 spans 17 amino acids. Trimming shortened V by 0 bases and J by 0 bases, and 15 bases separated the two germline ends. CDR1 and CDR2 from the germline V gene are LGHNA and YSLEER. The CDR3 DNA follows: TGCGCCAGCAGCCAAGATCTTCGGGGCGGGCCCTCCTACGAGCAGTACTTC. The encoded protein is CASSQDLRGGPSYEQYF.

This chain links TRBV5-1 with TRBJ1-2; D might be TRBD1 (5 bases). Germline assignment: CDR1 SGHRS and CDR2 YFSETQ. V was clipped by 0 bases and J by 0 bases, with 9 bases between them. The CDR3 runs to 15 residues. For the CDR3, the DNA is TGCGCCAGCAGCTTGGCGGCAGGGTCTAACTATGGCTACACCTTC. Its translation is CASSLAAGSNYGYTF.

The chain recombines TRBV3-1 (or the pseudogene TRBV3-2) with TRBJ1-6, with unresolved D. The CDR3 spans 14 residues. The V end was cut by 4 bases, the J end by 9 bases, with 13 bases between. CDR1 LGHDT and CDR2 YNNKEL come from the germline V gene (reference sequence). The CDR3 DNA is TGTGCCAGCAGCCTTAGGGTTGACGGTTCACCCCTCCACTTT. Its protein product is CASSLRVDGSPLHF.

This rearrangement joins TRBV6-5 to TRBJ1-3; no clear D. This CDR3 has 15 amino acids. In germline, CDR1 is MNHEY, CDR2 SVGAGI. V lost 8 bases, J lost 4 bases, and 18 bases lay in between. The CDR3 reads CASGHIERPGNTIYF. The CDR3 nucleotides read TGTGCCAGCGGGCACATCGAACGACCAGGAAACACCATATATTTT.

The chain recombines TRBV9 with TRBJ2-7; D not resolved. The CDR3 totals 13 residues. Deletions cut 0 bases from V and 5 bases from J, with 9 bases between. Germline V gene data show CDR1 as SGDLS and CDR2 as YYNGEE. CDR3 coding DNA: TGTGCCAGCAGCGTAGGGGTTCGGGACGAGCAGTACTTC. Translating it yields CASSVGVRDEQYF.

The chain uses TRBV5-1 and TRBJ2-1, with 8 bases fitting TRBD2. The CDR3 runs 14 residues. J gave up 7 bases and V 1 base, and 4 bases lay outside the gene matches. Germline loops: CDR1 SGHRS, CDR2 YFSETQ. DNA of the CDR3: TGCGCCAGCAGCTTGATGCGGGGGGAAAATGAGCAGTTCTTC. Amino acid sequence: CASSLMRGENEQFF.

This rearrangement joins TRBV7-9 to TRBJ1-4; weak D call: TRBD1 (5 bases). V lost 0 bases and J 6 bases, leaving 14 bases between the germline ends. Germline V gives CDR1 SEHNR, CDR2 FQNEAQ (reference sequence). The CDR3 has 16 residues. The CDR3 nucleotides are TGTGCCAGCAGCTTAGCGGAGGGACGGGCTTATGAAAAACTGTTTTTT. Protein: CASSLAEGRAYEKLFF.

The rearrangement uses TRBV7-3 and TRBJ2-2; D is possibly TRBD1 or TRBD2 (5 bases each). V shed 5 bases and J shed 4 bases, with 23 bases lying between them. Germline CDR1 reads SGHTA; CDR2 reads FQGTGA. The CDR3 runs to 18 residues. The CDR3 DNA reads TGTGCCAGCAGCCCTACAGCCCGGGACGAAAGACCCACCGGGGAGCTGTTTTTT. Translation: CASSPTARDERPTGELFF.

V usage is TRBV9 and J usage is TRBJ1-3; D possibly corresponds to TRBD1 (5 bases). Per germline, CDR1 SGDLS and CDR2 YYNGEE. The CDR3 is made up of 14 amino acids. Trimming took 5 bases from V and 3 from J, leaving 12 bases between them. The CDR3 region has the DNA TGTGCCAGCAGACCAGGGCAGGGTGGAAACACCATATATTTT. This translates into CASRPGQGGNTIYF. Variable domain in full (rest from reference TRBV9 and TRBJ1-3): DSGVTQTPKHLITATGQRVTLRCSPRSGDLSVYWYQQSLDQGLQFLIQYYNGEERAKGNILERFSAQQFPDLHSELNLSSLELGDSALYFCASRPGQGGNTIYFGEGSWLTVV.

The genes are TRBV5-1 and TRBJ2-7; D not resolved. V was shortened by 5 bases and J by 5 bases, with 11 bases between the two germline ends. The CDR3 length is 12 residues. CDR1 SGHRS and CDR2 YFSETQ come from the germline V gene. CDR3 region: CASRSKVDEQYF. CDR3 coding DNA: TGCGCCAGCAGGTCCAAAGTTGACGAGCAGTACTTC.

The genes are TRBV2 and TRBJ1-2; perhaps TRBD1 as D (5 bases). With 9 bases removed from V and 5 bases from J, the gap between germline ends came to 19 bases. CDR3 length: 14 residues. Germline lookup yields CDR1 SNHLY and CDR2 FYNNEI. The CDR3 region has the DNA TGTGCCAGTACACGGCAGCTTAGGGGATATGGCTACACCTTC. Translating gives CASTRQLRGYGYTF.

The chain uses TRBV30 and TRBJ2-5; tentative D call: TRBD2 (5 bases). The CDR3 has 12 residues. V was shortened by 2 bases and J by 3 bases, with 7 bases between the two germline ends. The germline V gene encodes CDR1 GTSNPN and CDR2 SVGIG (reference sequence). CDR3 nucleotides: TGTGCCTGGAGTCCCGGGAAAGAGACCCAGTACTTC. It codes for CAWSPGKETQYF. The variable domain in full, completed from reference TRBV30 and TRBJ2-5, reads SQTIHQWPATLVQPVGSPLSLECTVEGTSNPNLYWYRQAAGRGLQLLFYSVGIGQISSEVPQNLSASRPQDRQFILSSKKLLLSDSGFYLCAWSPGKETQYFGPGTRLLVL.

V is TRBV29-1 and J is TRBJ1-3, with no clear D. V lost 4 bases, J lost 4 bases, and 14 bases lay in between. This CDR3 region has 14 residues. Germline V gene data show CDR1 as SQVTM and CDR2 as ANQGSEA. CDR3: CSVVLWASGNTIYF. In DNA, the CDR3 is TGCAGCGTTGTTCTATGGGCCAGCGGAAACACCATATATTTT.

This sequence joins TRBV27 and TRBJ2-2, with TRBD2 matching 10 bases. This CDR3 spans 16 amino acids. Germline assignment: CDR1 MNHEY and CDR2 SMNVEV (reference sequence). V shed 2 bases and J 3 bases; nucleotides not matched to a gene: 3. The chain's CDR3 is CASSLLLAGHTGELFF. The CDR3 DNA sequence: TGTGCCAGCAGTTTACTACTAGCGGGGCACACCGGGGAGCTGTTTTTT.

The J gene is TRBJ2-5, the V gene TRBV5-1, with D unclear. Germline V gene data show CDR1 as SGHRS and CDR2 as YFSETQ. This CDR3 comprises 14 residues. V gave up 5 bases and J gave up 7 bases, with 18 bases separating them. CDR3 coding DNA: TGCGCCAGCAGGACGGGCGTTTCACAGCGGACCCAGTACTTC. Translated, it gives CASRTGVSQRTQYF. Full variable domain (remainder filled in from reference TRBV5-1 and TRBJ2-5): KAGVTQTPRYLIKTRGQQVTLSCSPISGHRSVSWYQQTPGQGLQFLFEYFSETQRNKGNFPGRFSGRQFSNSRSEMNVSTLELGDSALYLCASRTGVSQRTQYFGPGTRLLVL.

This chain uses TRBV3-1 (or the pseudogene TRBV3-2) with TRBJ2-5; TRBD2 matches 7 bases. The CDR3 is 14 amino acids. CDR1 and CDR2 from the germline V gene are LGHDT and YNNKEL (reference sequence). V gave up 1 base and J gave up 9 bases; unmatched junction bases: 8. CDR3 region: CASSQVGVGGAQYF. The DNA of the CDR3 is TGTGCCAGCAGCCAAGTTGGGGTGGGAGGGGCCCAGTACTTC.